This T cell receptor (beta chain) originates from a study of T cells after yellow fever vaccination. Regarding the study as a whole: It was a small share of clonotypes that appeared in both CD4 and CD8 compartments.

In this sample, this clonotype turned up many times. Antigen specificity is unknown. MiXCR, run by TCRdb on the 5' RACE reads, gives a single entry per CDR3 protein. Among more than 300,000 distinct CDR3 sequences listed, approximately 4% were seen once. Germline V gene data show CDR1 as DFQATT and CDR2 as SNEGSKA (reference sequence). Trimming took 3 bases from V and 6 from J, leaving 14 bases between them. The length of the CDR3 is 14 residues. The clonotype was recovered from a young man who received the YFV17D yellow fever vaccine. This sequence joins TRBV20-1 and TRBJ2-2; TRBD2 might be the D (7 bases). The sample in question was PBMCs, obtained 15 days after the yellow fever booster vaccination. The DNA for the CDR3 is TGCAGTGCTAGCGTGTGGGGGGGCCCCGGGGAGCTGTTTTTT. It translates to CSASVWGGPGELFF.